This section outlines one TCR beta chain sequence together with its context. In germline, CDR1 is MGHRA, CDR2 YSYEKL. V was clipped by 1 base and J by 12 bases, with 15 bases between them. The CDR3 is 13 amino acids. This specimen belongs to a study of blood T cell repertoires in COVID-19. Some clones are missing from TCRdb's copy, which holds only in-frame ones; the method was immunoSEQ multiplex PCR. The sample carries some 380,000 clones, approximately 91% recorded once. Input material: PBMCs or T cells enriched from blood (not recorded which). The chain employs TRBV4-1 and TRBJ2-5, with D possibly matching TRBD2 (6 bases). The receptor comes from a middle-aged woman with acute COVID-19. CDR3 DNA: TGCGCCAGCAGCCAAGGGGTGGAGGGACTTAAGTACTTC. Translation gives CASSQGVEGLKYF.